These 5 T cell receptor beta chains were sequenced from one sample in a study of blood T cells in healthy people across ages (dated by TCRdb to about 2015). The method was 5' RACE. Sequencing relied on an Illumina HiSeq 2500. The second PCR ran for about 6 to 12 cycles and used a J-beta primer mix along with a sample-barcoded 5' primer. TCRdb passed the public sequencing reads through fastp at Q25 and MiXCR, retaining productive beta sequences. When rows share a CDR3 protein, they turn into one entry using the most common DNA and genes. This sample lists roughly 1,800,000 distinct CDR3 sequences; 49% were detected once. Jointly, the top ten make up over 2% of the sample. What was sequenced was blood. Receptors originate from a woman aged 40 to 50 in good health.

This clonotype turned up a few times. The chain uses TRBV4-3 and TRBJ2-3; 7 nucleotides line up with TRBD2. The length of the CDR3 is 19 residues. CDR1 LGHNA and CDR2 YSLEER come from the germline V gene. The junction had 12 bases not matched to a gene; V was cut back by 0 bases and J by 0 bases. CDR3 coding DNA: TGCGCCAGCAGCCAAGATTCCCCCGAACTAGCGAGGAGCACAGATACGCAGTATTTT. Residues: CASSQDSPELARSTDTQYF.

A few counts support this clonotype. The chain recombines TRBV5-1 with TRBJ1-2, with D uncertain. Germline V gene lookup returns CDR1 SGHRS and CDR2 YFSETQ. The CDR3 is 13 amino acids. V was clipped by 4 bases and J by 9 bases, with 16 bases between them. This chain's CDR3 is CASSHSEAQSYTF. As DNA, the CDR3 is TGCGCCAGCAGCCACTCGGAGGCACAGAGCTACACCTTC.

For the CDR3, the DNA is TGTGCCACCAGCAGAGATAACCCAAACGGGGGGAGGATGGAGACCCAGTACTTC. Translating gives CATSRDNPNGGRMETQYF. This chain uses TRBV15 with TRBJ2-5; 7 positions agree with TRBD2. CDR1 LNHNV and CDR2 YYDKDF come from the germline V gene (reference sequence). With 0 bases clipped from V and 5 bases from J, the junction kept 15 bases outside the gene matches. The CDR3 runs 18 residues.

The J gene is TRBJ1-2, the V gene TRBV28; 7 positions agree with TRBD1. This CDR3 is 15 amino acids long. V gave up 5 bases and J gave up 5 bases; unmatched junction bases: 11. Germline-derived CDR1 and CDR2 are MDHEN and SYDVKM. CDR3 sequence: CASSRDSRGPYGYTF. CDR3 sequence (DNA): TGTGCCAGCAGTCGGGACAGTCGCGGTCCTTATGGCTACACCTTC.

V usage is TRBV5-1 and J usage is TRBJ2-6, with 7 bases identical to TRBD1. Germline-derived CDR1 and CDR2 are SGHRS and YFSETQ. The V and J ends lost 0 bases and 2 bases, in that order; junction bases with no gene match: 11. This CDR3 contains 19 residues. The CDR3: CASSLAFTTGIAGANVLTF. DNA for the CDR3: TGCGCCAGCAGCTTGGCCTTCACGACAGGGATCGCTGGGGCCAACGTCCTGACTTTC.